This TCR beta chain was sequenced for a study of blood T cell repertoires in COVID-19. Study-level background: From the United States, Italy and Spain came samples of acute and convalescent COVID-19. PBMCs, B-cell-depleted T cells, or T cells provided the cDNA or gDNA that made up the material.

Authors' data handling: How many nucleated cells were present was estimated from reference gene primer amplification. Clones were read by immunoSEQ multiplex PCR, and TCRdb kept only the in-frame ones, dropping some. V and J calls and clone size are those listed in that table; D and trimming were worked out from the DNA. The sample has some 160,000 clones, roughly nine tenths seen once. V gave up 6 bases and J gave up 4 bases; unmatched junction bases: 8. Germline-derived CDR1 and CDR2 are SGHNT and YENEEA. The CDR3 has 15 amino acids. The TCR sequence derives from a man in his 60s with acute or convalescent COVID-19. Sequencing was carried out using peripheral blood. V is TRBV11-3 and J is TRBJ2-2; TRBD1 matches at 7 bases. CDR3 sequence (DNA): TGTGCCAGCAGTCCCCGGACAGGTTTCACCGGGGAGCTGTTTTTT. Protein sequence: CASSPRTGFTGELFF.